Listed here are 4 T cell receptor beta chains from one sample, sequenced in a study of blood T cell repertoires in COVID-19. Here immunoSEQ multiplex PCR was the method, and the copy in TCRdb shows in-frame clones only, minus some. The sample yields about 400,000 clones, approximately 86% seen once. The sample consisted of PBMCs or T cells enriched from blood (not recorded which). These receptor sequences come from a woman aged 35 to 49 with acute COVID-19.

The chain employs TRBV19 and TRBJ1-5, with a tentative D call TRBD1 (5 bases). Trimming cost V 1 base and J 4 bases, with 17 bases left between them. The germline gives CDR1 LNHDA, CDR2 SQIVND (reference sequence). This CDR3 has 17 amino acids. Written as DNA, the CDR3 is TGTGCCAGTAGTATAGGGGGCCAAGGCCGGGTAAATCAGCCCCAGCATTTT. It codes for CASSIGGQGRVNQPQHF.

The V call is TRBV29-1, the J call TRBJ2-1; 12 bases are shared with TRBD2. Germline V gene lookup returns CDR1 SQVTM and CDR2 ANQGSEA. V lost 8 bases to trimming and J lost 8 bases; unmatched junction nucleotides: 10. The CDR3 is 14 residues long. The CDR3, as DNA: TGCAGCATTTCCCTAGCGGGGGGGCGTGATGAGCAGTTCTTC. Translated: CSISLAGGRDEQFF.

J is TRBJ2-6 and V is TRBV19; 8 bases are shared with TRBD1. Trimming removed 4 bases from V and 1 base from J; junction bases left unmatched: 6. The length of the CDR3 is 17 residues. Germline-derived CDR1 and CDR2 are LNHDA and SQIVND (reference sequence). The CDR3 sequence: CASSTRGLVSGANVLTF. The CDR3 nucleotides read TGTGCCAGTAGTACCAGGGGGCTGGTTTCTGGGGCCAACGTCCTGACTTTC. Full variable domain (missing parts from reference TRBV19 and TRBJ2-6): DGGITQSPKYLFRKEGQNVTLSCEQNLNHDAMYWYRQDPGQGLRLIYYSQIVNDFQKGDIAEGYSVSREKKESFPLTVTSAQKNPTAFYLCASSTRGLVSGANVLTFGAGSRLTVL.

The chain joins TRBV4-2 to TRBJ1-5, with D tentatively TRBD1 (6 bases). The length of the CDR3 is 15 residues. Trimming removed 3 bases from V and 1 base from J, with 10 bases in between. CDR1 LGHNA and CDR2 YNFKEQ come from the germline V gene. The CDR3 coding sequence is TGTGCCAGCAGCCAGACAGGTGAGAGCAATCAGCCCCAGCATTTT. Encoded protein: CASSQTGESNQPQHF.